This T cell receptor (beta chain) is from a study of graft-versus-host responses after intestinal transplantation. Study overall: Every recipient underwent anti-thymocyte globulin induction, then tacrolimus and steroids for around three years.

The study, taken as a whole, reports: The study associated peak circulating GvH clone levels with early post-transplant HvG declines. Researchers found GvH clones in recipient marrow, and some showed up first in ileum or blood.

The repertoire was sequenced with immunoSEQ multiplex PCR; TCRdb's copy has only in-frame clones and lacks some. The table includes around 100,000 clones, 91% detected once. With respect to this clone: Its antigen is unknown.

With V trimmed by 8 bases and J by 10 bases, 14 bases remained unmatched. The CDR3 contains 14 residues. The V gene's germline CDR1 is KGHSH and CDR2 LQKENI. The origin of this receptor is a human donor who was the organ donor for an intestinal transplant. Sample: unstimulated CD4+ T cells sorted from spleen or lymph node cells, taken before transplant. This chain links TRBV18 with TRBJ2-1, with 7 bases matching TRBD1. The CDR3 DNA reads TGTGCCAGCCGGGACAGCCGCACCGGGGACGAGCAGTTCTTC. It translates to CASRDSRTGDEQFF.